These 17 T cell receptor beta chains share one sample of origin, sequenced in a study of beta chain features in type 1 diabetes. Findings and limits, study-wide: A moderate, significant TCRB CDR3 shortening appeared in type 1 diabetes across four CD4+ subsets.

Antigens for these TCRs are unknown. The study reverse transcribed the entire isolated RNA, so it sequenced expressed TCRB transcripts. Produced via immunoSEQ multiplex PCR; TCRdb's table is partial and in-frame only. This table holds over 300,000 clones, roughly 9% found once. The sequenced sample was central memory CD4+ T cells from blood. The receptors were sampled from a man aged 25 to 40 with type 1 diabetes.

The chain is built from TRBV30 and TRBJ2-7, with a tentative D call TRBD2 (6 bases). V gave up 4 bases and J gave up 4 bases, with 14 bases separating them. There are 13 residues in the CDR3. Germline values: CDR1 GTSNPN, CDR2 SVGIG (reference sequence). DNA of the CDR3: TGTGCCTGGACCCCCGGGGACTGGTACGAGCAGTACTTC. This gives the protein CAWTPGDWYEQYF.

The J gene is TRBJ2-1, the V gene TRBV18; D might be TRBD2 (5 bases). Germline V CDR1 and CDR2: KGHSH, LQKENI. The V end lost 2 bases, the J end lost 4 bases, and 18 bases lay between the germline ends. This CDR3 has 17 amino acids. This chain's CDR3 is CASSPTPVRAAYNEQFF. CDR3 in DNA: TGTGCCAGCTCACCAACGCCTGTGCGGGCCGCTTACAATGAGCAGTTCTTC.

This clone was recorded a few times. V gene TRBV10-3 combines with J gene TRBJ2-7; 7 nucleotides match TRBD1. This CDR3 region has 14 residues. Germline CDR1 is ENHRY and CDR2 is SYGVKD. V was clipped by 10 bases and J by 2 bases; unmatched bases: 11. This chain's CDR3 is CATTQTGPPYEQYF. CDR3 bases: TGTGCCACCACACAGACAGGGCCTCCCTACGAGCAGTACTTC.

This clone was detected only a few times. Other DNA sequences within the sample encode an identical CDR3. The chain has TRBV28 and TRBJ1-3; D gene unclear. In germline, CDR1 is MDHEN, CDR2 SYDVKM. The CDR3 runs 15 residues. The germline V and J ends were trimmed by 2 bases and 1 base, with 9 bases remaining between them. The DNA of the CDR3 is TGTGCCAGCAGTTTAAGCCCTGGGTCTGGAAACACCATATATTTT. Its protein is CASSLSPGSGNTIYF.

The chain links TRBV7-8 to TRBJ1-3, with D perhaps TRBD1 (6 bases). V was trimmed by 1 base and J by 4 bases, leaving 8 bases between them. The CDR3 contains 14 residues. Germline V CDR1 and CDR2: SGHVS, FQNEAQ. Here the CDR3 DNA reads TGTGCCAGCAGCTTAGGGGGGCAGGGAAACACCATATATTTT. Amino acid sequence: CASSLGGQGNTIYF.

This clone was seen at least ten times. V usage is TRBV4-1 and J usage is TRBJ1-5; D is undetermined. The CDR3 has 14 amino acids. Germline assignment: CDR1 MGHRA and CDR2 YSYEKL. V shed 0 bases and J shed 2 bases, with 5 bases lying between them. The CDR3: CASSQETGNQPQHF. The DNA for the CDR3 is TGCGCCAGCAGCCAAGAGACGGGCAATCAGCCCCAGCATTTT.

The V call is TRBV6-1, the J call TRBJ2-1, with TRBD1 matching over 7 bases. The CDR3 has 11 residues. Trimming removed 5 bases from V and 10 bases from J; junction bases left unmatched: 2. In germline, CDR1 is MNHNS, CDR2 SASEGT. The CDR3 region has the DNA TGTGCCAGCAGTCGGGGACAGGAGCAGTTCTTC. The encoded protein is CASSRGQEQFF.

A few counts support this clone. The rearrangement uses TRBV29-1 and TRBJ2-7, with 10 bases matching TRBD2. This CDR3 is 16 amino acids long. The trim removed 7 bases at V and 5 bases at J, leaving 17 bases unmatched. Germline CDR1 and CDR2: SQVTM and ANQGSEA. Here the CDR3 reads CSAVPAVAGGFDEQYF. Written as DNA, the CDR3 is TGCAGCGCCGTCCCAGCCGTAGCGGGGGGTTTCGACGAGCAGTACTTC.

This chain connects TRBV10-3 to TRBJ2-3, with TRBD1 as a possible D gene (6 bases). This CDR3 is built from 13 residues. Germline V gene data show CDR1 as ENHRY and CDR2 as SYGVKD. V dropped 10 bases and J dropped 4 bases, with 15 bases sitting between them. CDR3 amino acids: CATLDRTADTQYF. The DNA of the CDR3 is TGTGCCACCCTCGACCGGACAGCAGATACGCAGTATTTT.

The genes are TRBV6-5 and TRBJ1-1; TRBD1 matches at 7 bases. Germline CDR1 MNHEY, CDR2 SVGAGI. CDR3 length equals 15 residues. Germline trimming cut 6 bases from V and 1 base from J; bases unmatched to any gene: 8. CDR3 nucleotide sequence: TGTGCCAGCAGGCCCGGGACAGCTTGGAACACTGAAGCTTTCTTT. Its protein product is CASRPGTAWNTEAFF.

The chain uses TRBV7-2 and TRBJ2-3; 9 bases agree with TRBD2. The CDR3 has 16 amino acids. The V gene's germline CDR1 is SGHTA and CDR2 FQGNSA. Trimming cost V 3 bases and J 4 bases; bases outside gene matches: 8. The CDR3 sequence: CASSLGGGGVPDTQYF. DNA of the CDR3: TGTGCCAGCAGCTTGGGCGGCGGGGGGGTACCAGATACGCAGTATTTT.

V gene TRBV30 combines with J gene TRBJ1-1; possibly TRBD1 for D (5 bases). Trimming shortened V by 2 bases and J by 0 bases, and 16 bases separated the two germline ends. Germline V gene data show CDR1 as GTSNPN and CDR2 as SVGIG (reference sequence). The CDR3 contains 16 residues. Written as DNA, the CDR3 is TGTGCCTGGAGTCCACCGGGACGCAGCATGAACACTGAAGCTTTCTTT. This translates into CAWSPPGRSMNTEAFF.

The sample holds many counts of this clone. The chain uses TRBV7-2 and TRBJ2-7; possibly TRBD1 or TRBD2 for D (5 bases each). V lost 4 bases, J lost 1 base, and 11 bases lay in between. The CDR3 consists of 14 residues. The germline V gene has CDR1 SGHTA and CDR2 FQGNSA. The CDR3 region has the DNA TGTGCCAGCAGCTACCGGGACGGATCCTACGAGCAGTACTTC. Translating it yields CASSYRDGSYEQYF.

This clone occurred a few times. The gene calls are TRBV5-1 and TRBJ1-1; D might be TRBD1 (5 bases). Germline-derived CDR1 and CDR2 are SGHRS and YFSETQ. Trimming pared 7 bases from V and 1 base from J, leaving 14 bases between. CDR3 size: 14 residues. CDR3 loop: CASGTGDWNTEAFF. CDR3 nucleotide sequence: TGCGCCAGCGGTACGGGGGATTGGAACACTGAAGCTTTCTTT.

As for this clone: The same CDR3 arises from other DNA sequences in this sample as well. This chain links TRBV20-1 with TRBJ2-7; TRBD1 matches at 7 bases. Germline CDR1 is DFQATT and CDR2 is SNEGSKA (reference sequence). The J segment lost 3 bases and the V segment lost 5 bases, leaving 1 base of the junction unmatched. CDR3 length: 11 amino acids. In DNA, the CDR3 is TGCAGTGCTCGACAGGGCTACGAGCAGTACTTC. It translates to CSARQGYEQYF.

The chain couples TRBV4-3 to TRBJ2-6; the D is unclear. This CDR3 is 16 amino acids long. The germline V and J ends were trimmed by 4 bases and 2 bases, with 12 bases remaining between them. Germline V gene sequence: CDR1 LGHNA, CDR2 YSLEER. The CDR3 DNA reads as TGCGCCAGCAGCCTAGAGACACCGGCTGGGGCCAACGTCCTGACTTTC. Amino acid sequence: CASSLETPAGANVLTF.

The chain has TRBV11-2 and TRBJ2-1, with 8 bases lining up with TRBD1. Trimming removed 5 bases from V and 2 bases from J; junction bases left unmatched: 5. Germline V gene lookup returns CDR1 SGHAT and CDR2 FQNNGV. The CDR3 covers 15 residues. This CDR3 is CASSIGTGAYNEQFF. For the CDR3, the DNA is TGTGCCAGCAGCATCGGGACAGGAGCCTACAATGAGCAGTTCTTC.